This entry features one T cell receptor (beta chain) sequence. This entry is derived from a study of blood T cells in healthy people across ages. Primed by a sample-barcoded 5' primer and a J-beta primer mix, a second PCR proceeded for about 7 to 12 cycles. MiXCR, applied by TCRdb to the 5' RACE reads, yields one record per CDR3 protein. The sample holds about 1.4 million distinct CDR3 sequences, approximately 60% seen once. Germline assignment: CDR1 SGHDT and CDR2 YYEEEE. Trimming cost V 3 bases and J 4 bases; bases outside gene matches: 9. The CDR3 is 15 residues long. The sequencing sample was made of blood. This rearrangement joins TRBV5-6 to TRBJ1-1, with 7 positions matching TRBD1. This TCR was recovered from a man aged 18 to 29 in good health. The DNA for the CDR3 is TGTGCCAGCAGCTACAGACAGGGTCCGAGCACTGAAGCTTTCTTT. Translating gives CASSYRQGPSTEAFF.